Given below is one T cell receptor (beta chain) in context. These data belong to a study of radiation and T cells in renal cell carcinoma. Sequencing used immunoSEQ multiplex PCR; TCRdb keeps in-frame clones, though not all of them. The table includes about 83,000 clones, approximately 87% detected once. The sample's time point: blood 4 weeks post-SBRT, at nephrectomy. Treatment: 15 Gy SBRT to primary tumor, nephrectomy 4 weeks later. Germline V gene lookup returns CDR1 SGHTA and CDR2 FQGTGA. This CDR3 spans 15 amino acids. Trimming cost V 5 bases and J 9 bases, with 22 bases left between them. The J gene is TRBJ1-2, the V gene TRBV7-3; tentative D call: TRBD1 (5 bases). Source: blood, taken from a patient whose treatment included radiotherapy and nephrectomy. This TCR derives from a woman in her sixties with renal cell carcinoma. For the CDR3, the DNA is TGTGCCAGCAGCCACGGGACGCGGCCGGGAGAGAGCTACACCTTC. Protein sequence: CASSHGTRPGESYTF.